These 5 T cell receptor beta chains originate from one sample sequenced in a study of T cells in Graves' hyperthyroidism and ophthalmopathy. Amplified TCR beta CDR3 regions came from RNA transcripts. The TCR CDR3 was amplified in a first-round RT-PCR using the HTBI primer set. TCRdb re-called the multiplex PCR reads with MiXCR, one entry per CDR3 protein. The table shows over 500,000 distinct CDR3 sequences, with approximately 16% occurring only once. Sample: blood. The receptors were sampled from a woman aged 25 to 39 with Graves' ophthalmopathy.

This clonotype was found many times. The rearrangement links TRBV20-1 to TRBJ2-3; 8 nucleotides match TRBD1. Trimming removed 6 bases from V and 7 bases from J; junction bases left unmatched: 9. Germline CDR1 DFQATT, CDR2 SNEGSKA (reference sequence). The CDR3 loop spans 13 amino acids. Here the CDR3 DNA reads TGCAGTGCCCCCGGGACAGGTCTGCATACGCAGTATTTT. It is translated as CSAPGTGLHTQYF.

In this sample, this clonotype turned up many times. This rearrangement joins TRBV5-1 to TRBJ2-7, with D perhaps TRBD1 (6 bases). From germline, CDR1 is SGHRS and CDR2 YFSETQ. Trimming removed 2 bases from V and 3 bases from J, with 15 bases in between. The CDR3 consists of 15 residues. CDR3 DNA sequence: TGCGCCAGCAGCTTACGACTTGAGGGGGTCTACGAGCAGTACTTC. Translated, it gives CASSLRLEGVYEQYF.

The chain is built from TRBV4-1 and TRBJ2-7; no firm D call. CDR3 size: 16 residues. The V end lost 0 bases, the J end lost 0 bases, and 12 bases lay between the germline ends. Germline V gene data show CDR1 as MGHRA and CDR2 as YSYEKL. Here the CDR3 DNA reads TGCGCCAGCAGCCAAGAAGCCGGCTTCAGCTCCTACGAGCAGTACTTC. This codes for CASSQEAGFSSYEQYF.

This chain connects TRBV18 to TRBJ2-3; D unclear. V was clipped by 1 base and J by 2 bases, with 10 bases between them. Germline V gives CDR1 KGHSH, CDR2 LQKENI. CDR3 size: 15 residues. CDR3 sequence: CASSPRVKPTDTQYF. DNA of the CDR3: TGTGCCAGCTCACCACGGGTCAAGCCCACAGATACGCAGTATTTT. Using reference TRBV18 and TRBJ2-3 for the parts outside the CDR3, the full variable domain is NAGVMQNPRHLVRRRGQEARLRCSPMKGHSHVYWYRQLPEEGLKFMVYLQKENIIDESGMPKERFSAEFPKEGPSILRIQQVVRGDSAAYFCASSPRVKPTDTQYFGPGTRLTVL.

This clonotype was seen a few times. The chain is built from TRBV6-1 and TRBJ1-5, with D hard to call. The V gene lost 1 base and the J gene lost 4 bases, with 11 bases spanning the gap. Per germline, CDR1 MNHNS and CDR2 SASEGT. This CDR3 region has 15 residues. CDR3 DNA: TGTGCCAGCAGTGAAGAGTCTTCCGGGAATCAGCCCCAGCATTTT. This codes for CASSEESSGNQPQHF.